This T cell receptor (beta chain) was sequenced for a study of healthy donors' naive CD4 and CD8 T cells (dated by TCRdb to the mid-2010s). Looking at the study overall: The donors were selected to cover three age groups of six people each (20-25, 40-50 and 60-70 years), had a mean age of about 47, and were half female. For TCR alpha, a new primer set was designed to cover all functional IMGT alpha gene variants, and the remainder of the protocol was kept the same as the beta-chain workflow. Peripheral blood mononuclear cells were obtained from some 17 unrelated, healthy individuals. Rearranged TCR alpha and beta chains from naive CD4+ and CD8+ T cells were sequenced in the study to test how TCR variation relates to lineage commitment. The donors were HLA-typed by sequencing at HLA-A, -B, -C, -DRB1, -DQB1 and -DPB1, using the SBTexcellerator protocol, an ABI3130xl analyzer and SBTengine software.

Cells with a CD4+CD8-CD45RO-CD45RA+ profile were isolated by FACS and defined as naive CD4+ T cells, and those with a CD8+CD4-CD45RA+CD27bright profile were defined as naive CD8+ T cells. Sorting used antibodies against CD4 (RPA-T4), CD8 (SK1), CD27 (O323), CD45RA (HI100) and CD45RO (UCHL1). General study outcomes and caveats: Taken together, V genes, J genes and CDR3 charge appeared to account for 10% to 15% of the variance in CD4/CD8 propensity, mostly acting in an additive way. Alpha and beta chains were sequenced in bulk and could not be paired, so combined chain effects were not evaluated. The study did not directly address whether homeostatic proliferation of naive T cells might have biased the repertoire. In both chains, CD4+ lineage was associated with a positively charged CDR3, and CD8+ lineage was associated with a negatively charged CDR3. Reportedly, most V and J gene segments showed bias between naive CD4+ and CD8+ cells, and this bias held consistently across donors regardless of HLA genotype.

For this clonotype: No cognate antigen has been identified for it. There are no base qualities to consult, and no much larger clone falls within one base.

Deletion took 1 base off V and 4 bases off J, with a span of 12 bases between the germline ends. The CDR3 holds 14 amino acids from the cysteine to the phenylalanine. Here the CDR3 DNA is all that survives: 42 bases in frame from base 1. From a lookup of the germline V gene, CDR1 and CDR2 are SGHRS and YFSETQ. TCRdb shows the sequencer as 454 GS FLX Titanium. TCR libraries were built from roughly 500 ng of total RNA with a previously published linear amplification protocol. Sequencing was performed on the Roche/454 Genome Sequencer with Titanium chemistry. In the source study's methods: From about 5 of the healthy donors, a total of fewer than 80,000 rearranged TCR alpha transcripts were sequenced. Duplicate transcripts were removed, and unique TCR clonotypes were defined by the CDR3 junction according to IMGT nomenclature. CD4 versus CD8 status was modeled on V and J genes by logistic regression in R 2.13.0, with adjustment for donor effects and Bonferroni correction for multiple testing. TCRdb handled the public reads itself, with Q25 trimming in fastp and clone calling in MiXCR, and kept productive beta chains. Merged by CDR3 protein, the rows form single entries marked with the most common genes and DNA. None of the V and J calls come from the authors' own analysis; TCRdb made them. Present in this sample are 150,000 to 200,000 distinct CDR3 sequences, 65% to 80% of which were seen just once. The ten most abundant clones make up roughly 2.4% of the sample.

This clonotype was obtained from a pool of human donors in good health; the sample pools cells from several healthy donors. This chain joins TRBV5-1 to TRBJ2-7; the D gene is perhaps TRBD1, on 6 matching bases. Sequencing used naive CD4+ and CD8+ T cells sorted from blood, pooled from several donors. What the cell subset or site label conveys for this sample: FACS-sorted naive CD4+ (CD45RO-CD45RA+) and naive CD8+ (CD45RA+CD27bright) T cells. The DNA is TGCGCCAGCAGCTTGTTCCAGGGGCCTTACGAGCAGTACTTC. The encoded protein is CASSLFQGPYEQYF.